A selection of T cell receptor delta chains follows, all from one sample in a study of Vδ1+ human thymocytes. TCRdb called clones from the multiplex PCR reads again using CATT. This sample has about 75,000 delta-chain clones, with around 34% found just once. Sample: Vdelta1+ gamma-delta thymocytes from the thymus. Receptor source: a boy under two years old who had congenital heart surgery. Both conserved end residues are part of each CDR3. The D gene is left open where the match is weak. Some rows mark clone size as missing; the rest say once, few, many or name a class of expanded clone.

j_gene	d_gene	abundance	v_gene	CDR3aa	CDR3nt
TRDJ1	-	-	TRDV1	CALGGPRVLRNTDKLIF	TGTGCTCTTGGGGGACCCCGAGTCCTTAGGAACACCGATAAACTCATCTTT
TRDJ1	-	few	TRDV1	CALGELYPSPETDKLIF	TGTGCTCTTGGGGAACTTTACCCTTCCCCCGAGACCGATAAACTCATCTTT
TRDJ1	TRDD3	few	TRDV1	CALGEREYWGIVTDKLIF	TGTGCTCTTGGGGAACGTGAGTACTGGGGGATTGTAACCGATAAACTCATCTTT
TRDJ1	TRDD3	few	TRDV1	CALGESFPNDYWGTTDKLIF	TGTGCTCTTGGGGAATCCTTCCCGAACGATTACTGGGGGACCACCGATAAACTCATCTTT
TRDJ1	TRDD3	-	TRDV1	CALGVKIVLGVMYTDKLIF	TGTGCTCTTGGGGTCAAGATTGTACTGGGGGTCATGTACACCGATAAACTCATCTTT
TRDJ1	-	few	TRDV1	CALGELAPTPRTDKLIF	TGTGCTCTTGGGGAACTAGCGCCTACCCCGCGGACCGATAAACTCATCTTT
TRDJ1	TRDD3	few	TRDV1	CALGELSQRGPLGDTGPMYTDKLIF	TGTGCTCTTGGGGAACTCTCTCAACGAGGACCACTGGGGGATACCGGCCCCATGTACACCGATAAACTCATCTTT
TRDJ1	TRDD3	few	TRDV1	CALGPLPTYPYWGRTDKLIF	TGTGCTCTTGGGCCCCTCCCAACCTACCCATACTGGGGGAGAACCGATAAACTCATCTTT
TRDJ1	TRDD3	-	TRDV1	CALGELCYTGTGGYSDKLIF	TGCGCTCTTGGGGAACTATGCTACACCGGTACTGGGGGATACTCCGATAAACTCATCTTT
TRDJ1	TRDD3	-	TRDV1	CALGDLPFPGRDTIDKLIF	TGTGCTCTTGGGGACCTACCCTTCCCCGGCAGGGATACGATCGATAAACTCATCTTT
TRDJ1	TRDD3	-	TRDV1	CALGVQSTFLRSGGYASYTDKLIF	TGTGCTCTTGGAGTCCAGTCGACCTTCCTACGATCTGGGGGATACGCTTCGTACACCGATAAACTCATCTTT
TRDJ1	TRDD3	few	TRDV1	CALGETVPYWGKPTDKLIF	TGTGCTCTTGGGGAAACGGTCCCGTACTGGGGGAAACCGACCGATAAACTCATCTTT
TRDJ1	TRDD3	-	TRDV1	CALGETTPLGDQGKLIF	TGTGCTCTTGGGGAAACTACGCCCCTGGGGGATCAAGGTAAACTCATCTTT
TRDJ1	TRDD3	-	TRDV1	CALGELLPTRGYDWGTDKLIF	TGTGCTCTTGGGGAACTCCTTCCGACGAGGGGATACGATTGGGGCACCGATAAACTCATCTTC
TRDJ1	-	-	TRDV1	CALGEAIPTTDKLIF	TGTGCTCTTGGGGAAGCGATTCCCACTACCGATAAACTCATCTTT
TRDJ1	-	few	TRDV1	CALGSPLGPTATDKLIF	TGTGCTCTTGGGTCTCCCCTAGGGCCCACTGCCACCGATAAACTCATCTTT
TRDJ1	TRDD3	few	TRDV1	CALGALGEAGGLPYTDKLIF	TGTGCTCTTGGGGCCCTGGGGGAAGCTGGGGGACTCCCGTACACCGATAAACTCATCTTT
TRDJ1	TRDD2	-	TRDV1	CALGEPSLPTGEGTDKLIF	TGTGCTCTTGGGGAACCGAGCCTTCCTACGGGTGAGGGCACCGATAAACTCATCTTT
TRDJ1	TRDD3	-	TRDV1	CALGEPSPGGYQKYTDKLIF	TGTGCTCTTGGGGAACCTAGTCCTGGGGGATACCAAAAGTACACCGATAAACTCATCTTT
TRDJ1	TRDD3	-	TRDV1	CALGQKNPYWGLSYTDKLIF	TGTGCTCTTGGGCAAAAAAACCCTTACTGGGGCCTTTCGTACACCGATAAACTCATCTTT